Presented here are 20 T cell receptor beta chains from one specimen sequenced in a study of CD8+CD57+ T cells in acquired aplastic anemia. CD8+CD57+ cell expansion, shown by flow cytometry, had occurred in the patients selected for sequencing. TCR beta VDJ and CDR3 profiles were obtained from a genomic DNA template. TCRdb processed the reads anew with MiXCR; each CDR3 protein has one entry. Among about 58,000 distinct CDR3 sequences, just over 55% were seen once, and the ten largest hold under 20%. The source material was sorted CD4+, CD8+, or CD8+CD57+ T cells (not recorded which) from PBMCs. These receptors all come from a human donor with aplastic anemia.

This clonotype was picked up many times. CDR3 residues: CASSVDGAGELFF. The CDR3 region has the DNA TGTGCCAGCAGCGTAGACGGAGCCGGGGAGCTGTTTTTT. The chain uses TRBV9 and TRBJ2-2, with D hard to call. The CDR3 spans 13 residues. The ends were cut back, 0 bases at V and 6 bases at J, with 6 bases in the middle. CDR1 is SGDLS and CDR2 is YYNGEE in the germline V gene.

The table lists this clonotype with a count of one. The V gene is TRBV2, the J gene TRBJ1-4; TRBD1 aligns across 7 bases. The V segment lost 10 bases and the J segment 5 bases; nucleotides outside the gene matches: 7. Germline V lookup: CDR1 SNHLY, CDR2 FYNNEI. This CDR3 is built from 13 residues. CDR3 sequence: CATWDSINEKLFF. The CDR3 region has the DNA TGTGCCACCTGGGACAGCATAAATGAAAAACTGTTTTTT.

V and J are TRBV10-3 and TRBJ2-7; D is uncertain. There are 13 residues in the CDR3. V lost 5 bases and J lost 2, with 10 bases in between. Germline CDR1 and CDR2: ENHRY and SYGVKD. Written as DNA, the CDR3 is TGTGCCATCAGTACCACACGAACCTACGAGCAGTACTTC. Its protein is CAISTTRTYEQYF.

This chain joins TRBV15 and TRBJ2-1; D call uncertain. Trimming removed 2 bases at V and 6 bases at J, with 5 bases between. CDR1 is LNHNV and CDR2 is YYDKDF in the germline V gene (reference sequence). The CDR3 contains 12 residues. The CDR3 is CATSRPSNEQFF. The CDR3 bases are TGTGCCACCAGCAGACCCTCCAATGAGCAGTTCTTC.

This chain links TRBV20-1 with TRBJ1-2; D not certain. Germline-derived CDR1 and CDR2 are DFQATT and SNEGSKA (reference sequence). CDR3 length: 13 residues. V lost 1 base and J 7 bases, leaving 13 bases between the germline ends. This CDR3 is CSARALSCSGYTF. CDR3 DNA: TGCAGTGCTAGAGCACTTTCCTGTTCTGGCTACACCTTC.

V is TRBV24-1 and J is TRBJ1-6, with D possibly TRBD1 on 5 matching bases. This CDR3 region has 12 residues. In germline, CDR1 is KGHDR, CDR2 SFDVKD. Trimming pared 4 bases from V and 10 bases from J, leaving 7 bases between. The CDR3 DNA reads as TGTGCCACCAGTGAGGGACCGTCACCCCTCCACTTT. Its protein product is CATSEGPSPLHF.

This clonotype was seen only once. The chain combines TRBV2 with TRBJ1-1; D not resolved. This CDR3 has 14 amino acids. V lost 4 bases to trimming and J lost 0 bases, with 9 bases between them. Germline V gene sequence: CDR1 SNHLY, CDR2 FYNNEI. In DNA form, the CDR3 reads TGTGCCAGCAGTGTAACGGGAATGAACACTGAAGCTTTCTTT. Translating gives CASSVTGMNTEAFF.

The CDR3 loop is CASRHREGTEAFF. For the CDR3, the DNA is TGTGCCAGCAGACACAGGGAAGGCACTGAAGCTTTCTTT. The chain combines TRBV2 with TRBJ1-1; D perhaps matches TRBD1 (6 bases). CDR3 size: 13 residues. V shed 6 bases and J shed 4 bases, with 12 bases lying between them. Germline values: CDR1 SNHLY, CDR2 FYNNEI.

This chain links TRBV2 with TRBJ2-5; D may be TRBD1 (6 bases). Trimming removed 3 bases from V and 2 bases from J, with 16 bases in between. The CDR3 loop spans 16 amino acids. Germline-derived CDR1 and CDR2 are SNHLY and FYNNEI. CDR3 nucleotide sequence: TGTGCCAGCAGTGAGAAGCAGGGGCGAGGGCAAGAGACCCAGTACTTC. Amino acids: CASSEKQGRGQETQYF.

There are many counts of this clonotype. CDR3 DNA: TGTGCCAGCAGCGGCCGGACAGCGAGCTCCTACAATGAGCAGTTCTTC. This encodes CASSGRTASSYNEQFF. The J gene is TRBJ2-1, the V gene TRBV7-9; D might be TRBD1 (6 bases). The V and J ends lost 5 bases and 0 bases respectively, with 14 bases between them. Germline V gene lookup returns CDR1 SEHNR and CDR2 FQNEAQ (reference sequence). The CDR3 spans 16 residues.

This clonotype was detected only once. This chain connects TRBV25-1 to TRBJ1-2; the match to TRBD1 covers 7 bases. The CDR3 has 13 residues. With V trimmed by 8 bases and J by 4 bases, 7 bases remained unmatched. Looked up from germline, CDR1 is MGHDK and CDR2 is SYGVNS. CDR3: CASSDRVGYGYTF. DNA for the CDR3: TGTGCCAGCTCAGACAGGGTTGGCTATGGCTACACCTTC.

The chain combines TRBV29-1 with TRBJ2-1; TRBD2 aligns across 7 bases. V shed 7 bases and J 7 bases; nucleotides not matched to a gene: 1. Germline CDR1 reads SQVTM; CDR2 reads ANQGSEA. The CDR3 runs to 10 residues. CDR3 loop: CSGGGNEQFF. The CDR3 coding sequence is TGCAGCGGGGGGGGTAATGAGCAGTTCTTC.

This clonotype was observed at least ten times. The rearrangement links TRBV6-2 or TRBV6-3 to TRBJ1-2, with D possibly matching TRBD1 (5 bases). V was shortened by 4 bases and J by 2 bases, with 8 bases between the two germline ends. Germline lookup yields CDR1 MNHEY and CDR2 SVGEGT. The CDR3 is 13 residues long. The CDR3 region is CASSLGGNYGYTF. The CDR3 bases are TGTGCCAGCAGTTTGGGGGGAAACTATGGCTACACCTTC.

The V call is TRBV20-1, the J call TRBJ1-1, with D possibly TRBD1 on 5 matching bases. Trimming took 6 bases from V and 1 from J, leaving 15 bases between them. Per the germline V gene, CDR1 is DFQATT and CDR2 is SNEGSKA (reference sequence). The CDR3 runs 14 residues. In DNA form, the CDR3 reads TGCAGTGCAGCTACCGGGACTCAGAACACTGAAGCTTTCTTT. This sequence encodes CSAATGTQNTEAFF.

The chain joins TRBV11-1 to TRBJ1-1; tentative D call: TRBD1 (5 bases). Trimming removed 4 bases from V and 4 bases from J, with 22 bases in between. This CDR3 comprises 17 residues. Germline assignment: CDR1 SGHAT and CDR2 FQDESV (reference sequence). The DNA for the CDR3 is TGTGCCAGCAGCTCGCCAAGGGACCGAAGAACAGGCACTGAAGCTTTCTTT. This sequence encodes CASSSPRDRRTGTEAFF.

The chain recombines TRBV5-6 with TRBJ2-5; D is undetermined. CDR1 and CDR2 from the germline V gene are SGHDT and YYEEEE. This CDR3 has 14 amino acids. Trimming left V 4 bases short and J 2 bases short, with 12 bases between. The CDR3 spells CASSRLGSQETQYF. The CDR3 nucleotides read TGTGCCAGCAGCCGCCTTGGATCACAAGAGACCCAGTACTTC.

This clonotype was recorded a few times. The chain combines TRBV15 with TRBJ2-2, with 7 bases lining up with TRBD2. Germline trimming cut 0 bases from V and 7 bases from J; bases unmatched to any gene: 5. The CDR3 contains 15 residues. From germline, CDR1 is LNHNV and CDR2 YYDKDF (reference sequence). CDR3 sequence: CATSREVGRDGELFF. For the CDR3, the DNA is TGTGCCACCAGCAGAGAAGTAGGGAGGGACGGGGAGCTGTTTTTT.

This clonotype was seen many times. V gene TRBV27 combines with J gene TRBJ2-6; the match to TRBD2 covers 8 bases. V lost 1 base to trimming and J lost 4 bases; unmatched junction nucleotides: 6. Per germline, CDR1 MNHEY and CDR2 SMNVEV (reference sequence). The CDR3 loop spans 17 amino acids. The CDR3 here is CASSLYPGRAGANVLTF. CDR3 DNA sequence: TGTGCCAGCAGTTTATACCCCGGGAGGGCAGGGGCCAACGTCCTGACTTTC.

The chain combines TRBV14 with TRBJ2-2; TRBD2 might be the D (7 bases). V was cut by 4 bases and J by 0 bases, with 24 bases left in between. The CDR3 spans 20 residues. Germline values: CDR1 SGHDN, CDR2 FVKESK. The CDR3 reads CASSPGRAGATRSNTGELFF. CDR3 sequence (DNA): TGTGCCAGCAGCCCGGGGAGGGCGGGGGCTACGCGTTCGAACACCGGGGAGCTGTTTTTT. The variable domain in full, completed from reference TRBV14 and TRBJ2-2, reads EAGVTQFPSHSVIEKGQTVTLRCDPISGHDNLYWYRRVMGKEIKFLLHFVKESKQDESGMPNNRFLAERTGGTYSTLKVQPAELEDSGVYFCASSPGRAGATRSNTGELFFGEGSRLTVL.

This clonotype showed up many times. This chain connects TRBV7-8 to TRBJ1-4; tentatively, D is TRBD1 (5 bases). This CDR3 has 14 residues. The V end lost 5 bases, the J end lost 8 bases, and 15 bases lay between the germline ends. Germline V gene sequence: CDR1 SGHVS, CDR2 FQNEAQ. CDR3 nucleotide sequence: TGTGCCAGCAGCCTGCGGGGCCCCCTCGAAAAACTGTTTTTT. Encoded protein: CASSLRGPLEKLFF.